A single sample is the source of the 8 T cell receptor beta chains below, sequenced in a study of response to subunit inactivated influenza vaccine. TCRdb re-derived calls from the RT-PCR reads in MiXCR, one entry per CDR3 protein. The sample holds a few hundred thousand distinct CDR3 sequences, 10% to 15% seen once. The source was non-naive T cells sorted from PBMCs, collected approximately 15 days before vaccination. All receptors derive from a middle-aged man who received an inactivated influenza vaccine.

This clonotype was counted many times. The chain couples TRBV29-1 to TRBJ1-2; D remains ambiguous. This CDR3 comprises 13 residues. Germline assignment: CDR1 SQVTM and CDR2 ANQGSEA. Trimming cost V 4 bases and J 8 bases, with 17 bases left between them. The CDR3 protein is CSVGTGVARGYTF. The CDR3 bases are TGCAGCGTTGGAACCGGGGTGGCTCGGGGCTACACCTTC.

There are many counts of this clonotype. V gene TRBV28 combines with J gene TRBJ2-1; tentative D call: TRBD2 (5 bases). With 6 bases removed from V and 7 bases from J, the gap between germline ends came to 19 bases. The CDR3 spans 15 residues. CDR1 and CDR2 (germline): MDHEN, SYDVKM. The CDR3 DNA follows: TGTGCCAGCAGCCGCCCGGGATCATTGGGAAATGAGCAGTTCTTC. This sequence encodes CASSRPGSLGNEQFF.

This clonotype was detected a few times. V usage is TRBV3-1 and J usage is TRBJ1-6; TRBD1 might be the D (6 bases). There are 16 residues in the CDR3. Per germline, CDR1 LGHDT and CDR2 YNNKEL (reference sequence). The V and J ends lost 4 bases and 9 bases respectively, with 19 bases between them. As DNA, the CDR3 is TGTGCCAGCAGCCCTCAGACGGGGGCAAAGGCTTCACCCCTCCACTTT. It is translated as CASSPQTGAKASPLHF. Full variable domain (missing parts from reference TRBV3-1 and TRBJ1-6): DTAVSQTPKYLVTQMGNDKSIKCEQNLGHDTMYWYKQDSKKFLKIMFSYNNKELIINETVPNRFSPKSPDKAHLNLHINSLELGDSAVYFCASSPQTGAKASPLHFGNGTRLTVT.

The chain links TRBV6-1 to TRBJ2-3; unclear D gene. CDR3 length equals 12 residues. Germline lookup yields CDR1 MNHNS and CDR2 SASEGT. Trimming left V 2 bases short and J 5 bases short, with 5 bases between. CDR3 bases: TGTGCCAGCAGTGAATGGAGAGATACGCAGTATTTT. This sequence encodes CASSEWRDTQYF.

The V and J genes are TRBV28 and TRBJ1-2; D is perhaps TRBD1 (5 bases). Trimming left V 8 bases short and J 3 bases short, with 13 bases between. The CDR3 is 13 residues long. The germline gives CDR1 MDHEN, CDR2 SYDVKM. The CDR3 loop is CASRGDAYYGYTF. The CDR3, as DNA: TGTGCCAGCCGGGGGGATGCGTACTATGGCTACACCTTC.

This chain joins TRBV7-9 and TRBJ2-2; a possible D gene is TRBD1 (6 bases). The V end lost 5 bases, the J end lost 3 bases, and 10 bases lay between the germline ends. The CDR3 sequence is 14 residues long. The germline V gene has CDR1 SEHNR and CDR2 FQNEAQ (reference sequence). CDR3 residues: CASSQYRDTGELFF. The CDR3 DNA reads TGTGCCAGCAGCCAATACAGGGACACCGGGGAGCTGTTTTTT.

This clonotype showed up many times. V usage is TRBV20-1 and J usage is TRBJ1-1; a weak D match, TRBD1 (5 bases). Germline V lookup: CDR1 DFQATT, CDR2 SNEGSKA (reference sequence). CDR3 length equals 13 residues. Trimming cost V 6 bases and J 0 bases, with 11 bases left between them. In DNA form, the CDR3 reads TGCAGTGCCGCGACAGTCATGAACACTGAAGCTTTCTTT. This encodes CSAATVMNTEAFF.

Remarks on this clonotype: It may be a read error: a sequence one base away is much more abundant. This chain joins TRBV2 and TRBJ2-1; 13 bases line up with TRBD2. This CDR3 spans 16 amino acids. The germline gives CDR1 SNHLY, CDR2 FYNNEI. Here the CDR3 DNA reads TGTGACAGCAGTATGACTAGCGGGAGGCAGCTTGAGGAGCAGTTCTTC. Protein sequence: CDSSMTSGRQLEEQFF. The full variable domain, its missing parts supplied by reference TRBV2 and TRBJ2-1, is EPEVTQTPSHQVTQMGQEVILRCVPISNHLYFYWYRQILGQKVEFLVSFYNNEISEKSEIFDDQFSVERPDGSNFTLKIRSTKLEDSAMYFCDSSMTSGRQLEEQFFGPGTRLTVL.